This T cell receptor beta chain was observed in a study of blood T cell repertoires in COVID-19 (TCRdb year 2020). For context, the study as a whole: Samples covering the acute and convalescent phases of COVID-19 were provided by collaborators in the United States, Italy and Spain. The prospective study material was composed of cDNA or gDNA derived from T cells, B-cell-depleted T cells, or PBMCs. Subjects who had been exposed to COVID-19, were actively infected with it, or had recovered from it provided the deeply sampled blood TCRbeta repertoires that made up the dataset. Nearly every sample came with metadata listing a de-identified subject ID, COVID-19 status, age in years and sex. Where available, HLA class I and class II types were taken from metadata supplied by the sample provider and were not determined by assay-based typing. The samples were drawn from two sources: the first 160 participants of the ongoing ImmuneRACE study, and 950 to 1,500 subjects contributed by 6 global collaborators. The repertoires were released in a freely available public database meant as a resource for research on the immune response to SARS-CoV-2. On the study overall, not on this receptor specifically: Clinical and demographic metadata were provided uncurated, with the amount varying by source and participant.

Collaborating institutions collected whole blood in K2EDTA tubes following their own protocols. For TCRbeta analysis, collaborator samples were shipped as frozen whole blood, as isolated PBMCs, or as DNA extracted from either sample type. The immunoSEQ Assay, a bias-controlled multiplex PCR, was used to amplify TCRbeta CDR3 regions from genomic DNA. In the authors' own workflow: Within the assay, amplification of reference gene primers was used to estimate how many nucleated cells each sample contained. Sequence reads were collapsed and filtered to measure the absolute abundance of every unique TCRbeta CDR3 rearrangement. Productive Simpson clonality was computed per sample as the square root of Simpson's diversity index over productive rearrangements. The immuneACCESS repertoire file appears here via TCRdb, limited to in-frame rearrangements. These files lack a portion of the clones; in checked studies, under half of the deficit traces to unresolved V genes, and the cause of the others is not known. V and J calls and clone size are copied from that table; D and trimming were computed from the DNA. The sample table records approximately 360,000 clones; more than 70% of these occur just once. More than 1% of the sample comes from the top ten.

From its cysteine to its phenylalanine, the CDR3 spans 14 amino acids. Only the CDR3 portion is preserved as DNA: 42 bases, with reading frame beginning at the first base. Here V drops 5 bases and J drops 1 base, and the junction holds 4 bases not matched to any gene. CDR1 and CDR2 were assigned from the germline V gene (reference sequence) as LGHDT and YNNKEL. With respect to this clone: This receptor's antigen is unknown. Base qualities are not recorded, but no much larger clone differs from it by a single base.

The sample comprised peripheral blood. The sequence joins TRBV3-1 (or the pseudogene TRBV3-2) to TRBJ1-1, and TRBD1 aligns with 7 junction nucleotides. This clonotype originated in a man in his forties or fifties with acute or convalescent COVID-19. In nucleotides, the sequence is TGTGCCAGCAGCAAGGGACAGAAGAACACTGAAGCTTTCTTT. Its amino acids are CASSKGQKNTEAFF.